This T cell receptor beta chain was sequenced in a study of siplizumab effects on memory and regulatory T cells. The V end was cut by 3 bases, the J end by 6 bases, with 14 bases between. The CDR3 covers 15 residues. CDR1 and CDR2 (germline): MGHRA, YSYEKL. Profiling relied on immunoSEQ multiplex PCR, and the TCRdb table lists in-frame clones only, not all of them. Of around 100,000 clones in the sample, nearly 95% were seen once. Note on this clone: Its antigen is as yet unknown.

Study-level results: Memory cells that were CD4+ and unstimulated gave rise to alloreactive sequences, which siplizumab significantly reduced.

The chain has TRBV4-1 and TRBJ2-2; D is uncertain. The sequencing input was Tregs sorted from blood. The TCR was taken from a human donor in good health. The CDR3 DNA reads as TGCGCCAGCAGCCAGGTACGGTCGTTGGCCGGGGAGCTGTTTTTT. Translation: CASSQVRSLAGELFF.